This TCR beta chain was obtained from a study of blood T cell repertoires in COVID-19. Study context: The samples span acute and convalescent COVID-19 from the United States, Italy and Spain.

The V gene's germline CDR1 is SQVTM and CDR2 ANQGSEA. V trimming: 7 bases; J trimming: 7 bases; junction bases outside the gene matches: 11. The CDR3 sequence is 14 residues long. Authors' methods: Reference gene primer amplification in the assay estimated nucleated cell counts. Assay used: immunoSEQ multiplex PCR; TCRdb lists only in-frame clones, some missing. Clone size and V and J calls were adopted from that table, with D and trimming inferred from the DNA. The table has around 210,000 clones, roughly 82% seen once. This clone was seen once. The clonotype was recovered from a human donor in a cohort sampled during active COVID-19. Sequenced material: peripheral blood. The gene calls are TRBV29-1 and TRBJ2-1; 9 bases align to TRBD1. The CDR3 region has the DNA TGCAGCGCCCTCGAACAGGGGGCCCCTAATGAGCAGTTCTTC. This gives the protein CSALEQGAPNEQFF.